The sample holds many counts of the clone carrying this T cell receptor beta chain. This CDR3 contains 14 residues. CDR1 is SGHRS, CDR2 YFSETQ, per germline. Losses at the gene ends were 4 bases for V and 2 bases for J; bases not matched to a gene: 5. This entry belongs to a study of neurological immune-mediated disorders. The cDNA was generated by 5'RACE with 10-nucleotide random UMIs. TCRdb fed the 5' RACE reads into MiXCR, producing one record per CDR3 protein. The repertoire consists of roughly 32,000 distinct CDR3 sequences, with around 5.9% occurring once and the leading ten covering roughly 2%.

Sequencing was done on a sample of CD4+ T cells from blood. V is TRBV5-1 and J is TRBJ1-1; TRBD1 matches 7 bases. The receptor's source is a woman in her 50s in good health. In nucleotides, the CDR3 is TGCGCCAGCAGCCCTGACAGGGCCAACACTGAAGCTTTCTTT. Translated: CASSPDRANTEAFF.